This TCR beta chain emerged from a study of T cell responses to AZD1222 COVID-19 vaccine. Whole-study context: Pooling of second doses given at about 4 or about 12 weeks was done. Points from the study as a whole: Donor demographics were predominantly white British with a female majority; clonal diversity may be underestimated.

Trimming stripped 4 bases from V and 0 bases from J, with 13 bases between. CDR1 is PRHDT and CDR2 is FYEKMQ in the germline V gene (reference sequence). The CDR3 is 16 amino acids. With regard to this clone: The target antigen is unknown.

Using immunoSEQ multiplex PCR, the repertoire was profiled, and TCRdb retains in-frame clones only, with some absent. Of around 94,000 clones detected, 70% to 90% appear once; the ten largest clones hold 3.5% to 4.5%. This chain connects TRBV13 to TRBJ2-1; D may be TRBD1 or TRBD2 (5 bases each). This TCR was recovered from an adult in good health. The specimen comprised peripheral blood, sampled on day 0 of AZD1222 vaccination. CDR3 nucleotides: TGTGCCAGCAGCTACTCCCGGGGCCTCTCCTACAATGAGCAGTTCTTC. Encoded protein: CASSYSRGLSYNEQFF. The full variable domain, in which reference TRBV13 and TRBJ2-1 provide the parts outside the CDR3, is AAGVIQSPRHLIKEKRETATLKCYPIPRHDTVYWYQQGPGQDPQFLISFYEKMQSDKGSIPDRFSAQQFSDYHSELNMSSLELGDSALYFCASSYSRGLSYNEQFFGPGTRLTVL.